This TCR beta chain was recorded in a study of CD8+ T cells in alopecia areata. The CDR3 totals 15 residues. The trim removed 2 bases at V and 8 bases at J, leaving 8 bases unmatched. CDR1 is MNHNS and CDR2 is SASEGT in the germline V gene. Extraction of RNA preceded its reverse transcription into cDNA, which served as the sequencing template. Sequencing was performed with immunoSEQ multiplex PCR; in TCRdb, only in-frame clones are kept and a portion is missing. The profile shows some 42,000 clones, 80% to 95% of them singletons. Treatment denoted: oral pan-JAK inhibitor, 5-10 mg twice daily. The sequence came from a human donor with alopecia areata. Material: CD8+ T cells sorted from blood, obtained at week 24, from a patient treated with tofacitinib. This sequence joins TRBV6-1 and TRBJ2-1; 8 bases are shared with TRBD2. The DNA for the CDR3 is TGTGCCAGCAGTGAAAAGGCTAGCGGGCCCTATGAGCAGTTCTTC. Encoded protein: CASSEKASGPYEQFF.